The T cell receptor beta chain under discussion was sequenced for a study of Ad26.COV2.S vaccination and SARS-CoV-2 variants. Assay used: immunoSEQ multiplex PCR; TCRdb lists only in-frame clones, some missing. This table holds roughly 380,000 clones, over 75% found once. With 1 base removed from V and 8 bases from J, the gap between germline ends came to 15 bases. The CDR3 consists of 15 residues. Germline CDR1 LGHNA, CDR2 YSLEER. Treatment denoted: 15 to 20 received Ad26.COV2.S at low or high dose, single or two shots; five or six received placebo; per-sample allocation not given. After the first vaccine or placebo injection, samples were drawn on day 63.

The genes are TRBV4-3 and TRBJ2-4, with D unclear. This clonotype originated in a person aged 18 to 65 who received the Ad26.COV2.S COVID-19 vaccine or a placebo. The input for sequencing was peripheral blood, taken in a trial of Ad26.COV2.S vaccine versus placebo. The CDR3 bases are TGCGCCAGCAGCCAAGGGCGAGCACCGTCGGACATTCAGTACTTC. Translating it yields CASSQGRAPSDIQYF.